This passage covers 12 T cell receptor beta chains from one sample sequenced in a study of blood T cell repertoires in COVID-19. Assay: immunoSEQ multiplex PCR; the TCRdb copy retains only in-frame clones and omits some. Of 390,000 or so clones in the sample, 86% were seen once. Sequenced: peripheral blood. The receptor source for this set is a woman in her thirties with active or convalescent COVID-19.

V gene TRBV27 combines with J gene TRBJ2-7; 9 bases align to TRBD2. In germline, CDR1 is MNHEY, CDR2 SMNVEV (reference sequence). Trimming removed 5 bases from V and 2 bases from J; junction bases left unmatched: 16. This CDR3 has 18 residues. The CDR3 loop is CASSSGLSSGRFTYEQYF. The CDR3 DNA is TGTGCCAGCAGTAGCGGTCTCAGTAGCGGGAGATTTACCTACGAGCAGTACTTC.

The rearrangement uses TRBV2 and TRBJ2-6, with TRBD1 as a possible D gene (6 bases). This CDR3 is 17 amino acids long. Germline V gene lookup returns CDR1 SNHLY and CDR2 FYNNEI. Trimming stripped 6 bases from V and 0 bases from J, with 15 bases between. This CDR3 is CASSKTGLLSGANVLTF. The CDR3 DNA reads TGTGCCAGCAGCAAGACAGGTCTTCTCTCTGGGGCCAACGTCCTGACTTTC.

The chain carries TRBV5-1 and TRBJ1-1; D is unclear. V was trimmed by 2 bases and J by 0 bases, leaving 11 bases between them. This CDR3 contains 15 residues. Germline V gene lookup returns CDR1 SGHRS and CDR2 YFSETQ. Here the CDR3 DNA reads TGCGCCAGCAGCTTCTCAGCGATAATGAACACTGAAGCTTTCTTT. Translating gives CASSFSAIMNTEAFF. Drawing the rest from reference TRBV5-1 and TRBJ1-1, the complete variable domain is KAGVTQTPRYLIKTRGQQVTLSCSPISGHRSVSWYQQTPGQGLQFLFEYFSETQRNKGNFPGRFSGRQFSNSRSEMNVSTLELGDSALYLCASSFSAIMNTEAFFGQGTRLTVV.

The chain couples TRBV16 to TRBJ1-3; D is perhaps TRBD1 (5 bases). Germline CDR1 and CDR2: KGHSY and FQNENV. Trimming took 9 bases from V and 3 from J, leaving 9 bases between them. There are 12 residues in the CDR3. CDR3 DNA sequence: TGTGCCAGTGACAGCAATGGAAACACCATATATTTT. Amino acid sequence: CASDSNGNTIYF.

This chain uses TRBV14 with TRBJ1-3, with D hard to call. CDR3 length: 15 amino acids. Per the germline V gene, CDR1 is SGHDN and CDR2 is FVKESK. Trimming removed 4 bases from V and 1 base from J, with 11 bases in between. CDR3: CASSPRVFSGNTIYF. The DNA of the CDR3 is TGTGCCAGCAGCCCCCGCGTGTTTTCTGGAAACACCATATATTTT.

The CDR3 sequence: CASSQPLGAGPWEQYF. The CDR3 DNA reads as TGCGCCAGCAGCCAACCCCTCGGCGCAGGGCCGTGGGAGCAGTACTTC. The chain links TRBV4-1 to TRBJ2-7, with D possibly being TRBD1 (5 bases). From germline, CDR1 is MGHRA and CDR2 YSYEKL. The CDR3 is 16 amino acids. The ends were cut back, 2 bases at V and 7 bases at J, with 21 bases in the middle.

This clone was detected only once. J is TRBJ1-1 and V is TRBV14, with D uncertain. V was shortened by 4 bases and J by 0 bases, with 15 bases between the two germline ends. The germline V gene encodes CDR1 SGHDN and CDR2 FVKESK. The CDR3 runs to 16 residues. This CDR3 is CASSPILLTVNTEAFF. The DNA of the CDR3 is TGTGCCAGCAGCCCCATCCTACTTACGGTGAACACTGAAGCTTTCTTT.

The chain recombines TRBV2 with TRBJ1-1; D gene uncertain. V was pared by 8 bases and J by 3 bases, with 13 bases between. This CDR3 has 13 amino acids. Germline V lookup: CDR1 SNHLY, CDR2 FYNNEI. CDR3 nucleotides: TGTGCCAGCGCGTCGGGTTTTGACACTGAAGCTTTCTTT. The encoded protein is CASASGFDTEAFF.

The CDR3, as DNA: TGTGCCAGCAGCTTGTTGGGAGCCAGGGGATCTGAAGCTTTCTTT. Residues: CASSLLGARGSEAFF. The chain combines TRBV5-4 with TRBJ1-1; the D gene is possibly TRBD1 (6 bases). Trimming removed 1 base at V and 6 bases at J, with 16 bases between. Per the germline V gene, CDR1 is SGHNT and CDR2 is YYREEE (reference sequence). The length of the CDR3 is 15 residues.

The chain has TRBV7-2 and TRBJ2-7, with D possibly matching TRBD2 (5 bases). Germline V CDR1 and CDR2: SGHTA, FQGNSA. Trimming stripped 5 bases from V and 6 bases from J, with 20 bases between. This CDR3 is built from 15 residues. This CDR3 is CASSLRDPRASEQYF. CDR3 nucleotide sequence: TGTGCCAGCAGCCTCCGGGATCCGAGGGCCTCCGAGCAGTACTTC.

The chain links TRBV18 to TRBJ1-5; D not certain. Trimming took off 3 bases at V and 3 bases at J, with 9 bases between the two ends. The length of the CDR3 is 14 residues. Germline loops: CDR1 KGHSH, CDR2 LQKENI. The CDR3 is CASSPGSTNQPQHF. CDR3 sequence (DNA): TGTGCCAGCTCACCGGGCAGTACCAATCAGCCCCAGCATTTT.

The rearrangement joins TRBV5-1 to TRBJ2-1; possibly TRBD2 for D (5 bases). This CDR3 has 13 residues. V gave up 4 bases and J gave up 8 bases, with 13 bases separating them. CDR1 is SGHRS and CDR2 is YFSETQ in the germline V gene. The CDR3 here is CASSRVEGHEQFF. The CDR3 DNA reads as TGCGCCAGCAGCCGCGTTGAGGGCCATGAGCAGTTCTTC. Supplemented by reference TRBV5-1 and TRBJ2-1, the full variable domain reads KAGVTQTPRYLIKTRGQQVTLSCSPISGHRSVSWYQQTPGQGLQFLFEYFSETQRNKGNFPGRFSGRQFSNSRSEMNVSTLELGDSALYLCASSRVEGHEQFFGPGTRLTVL.